This T cell receptor beta chain was recorded in a study of lymphopenia after photon versus proton radiotherapy. Study findings and constraints: Post-nadir diversity loss with photons came from oligoclonal expansion, particularly CD8+ Temra cells. Better survival with proton therapy was suggested as possible, not demonstrated. Under photons, naive T cells and diversity fell while effector/memory populations rose.

Clones were read by immunoSEQ multiplex PCR, and TCRdb kept only the in-frame ones, dropping some. Among around 70,000 clones listed, roughly 88% were seen once. V was clipped by 2 bases and J by 4 bases, with 8 bases between them. The CDR3 has 13 residues. Germline assignment: CDR1 LGHNT and CDR2 FRNRAP. Regarding this clone: Its specificity is unknown.

The specimen was peripheral blood, collected from a patient treated with photon-based radiotherapy. This receptor was obtained from a woman aged 70 to 79 with pancreatic cancer. The chain joins TRBV12-5 to TRBJ2-5; the D gene is possibly TRBD1 (5 bases). DNA of the CDR3: TGTGCTAGTGGTTTGCAGGGTGGAGAGACCCAGTACTTC. Translated, it gives CASGLQGGETQYF. The full variable domain, its missing parts supplied by reference TRBV12-5 and TRBJ2-5, is DARVTQTPRHKVTEMGQEVTMRCQPILGHNTVFWYRQTMMQGLELLAYFRNRAPLDDSGMPKDRFSAEMPDATLATLKIQPSEPRDSAVYFCASGLQGGETQYFGPGTRLLVL.